These T cell receptor beta chains were read from a single sample in a study of human thymus T cells. Generated by immunoSEQ multiplex PCR, the TCRdb table keeps only in-frame clones and is missing some. The data show under 150,000 clones, with about 94% seen just once and more than 0.02% held by the top ten. Sequencing used thymus tissue. The source of these receptors is a boy less than two years old with a congenital heart defect but otherwise immunologically healthy. Both conserved end residues are part of each CDR3. The order of the fields is D gene, V gene, J gene, clone size, CDR3 DNA, CDR3 protein. A D gene is named only where the DNA matches it firmly. Only some rows state a clone size, as once, few, many or a class for expanded clones.

>-|TRBV18|TRBJ2-7|once
TGTGCCAGCTCACCAGCAAGCTACGAGCAGTACTTC
CASSPASYEQYF
>TRBD2|TRBV4-3|TRBJ2-3|-
TGCGCCAGCAGCCGGGAGGCGGGGGGGCCCTATCATACGCAGTATTTT
CASSREAGGPYHTQYF
>-|TRBV28|TRBJ2-7|-
TGTGCCACCTCCCCCCGAATTATAAAGGACTCCTACGAGCAGTACTTC
CATSPRIIKDSYEQYF
>-|TRBV5-4|TRBJ2-3|-
TGTGCCAGCAGCTTGGCCGGGGATCGCAAAACAGATACGCAGTATTTT
CASSLAGDRKTDTQYF
>-|TRBV5-3|TRBJ2-2|-
TGTGCCAGAAGCGACCACAGGGGAGGTGGGGAGCTGTTTTTT
CARSDHRGGGELFF
>TRBD1|TRBV5-1|TRBJ2-1|once
TGCGCCAGCAGCTTACCGGGACAGGGTATCTACAATGAGCAGTTCTTC
CASSLPGQGIYNEQFF
>-|TRBV14|TRBJ1-2|-
TGTGCCAGCAGCCAAGTAGGAAAGGGTGGAGGTCAGGACTATGGCTACACCTTC
CASSQVGKGGGQDYGYTF
>TRBD1|TRBV7-2|TRBJ1-2|once
TGTGCCAGCAGCTTAGCGGACAGGGCCTATGGCTACACCTTC
CASSLADRAYGYTF
>TRBD1|TRBV29-1|TRBJ1-1|-
TGCAGCGTTGACCGTACAGGGGGCGGAAGGACTGAAGCTTTCTTT
CSVDRTGGGRTEAFF
>-|TRBV6-1|TRBJ1-5|-
TGTGCCAGCAGTGATCCCGGTCCCCCCGACACCCAGCCCCAGCATTTT
CASSDPGPPDTQPQHF
>TRBD2|TRBV5-4|TRBJ2-3|-
TGTGCCAGCAGCCACGAGGTTAGCGGGGGCTCAGATACGCAGTATTTT
CASSHEVSGGSDTQYF
>-|TRBV2|TRBJ1-1|-
TGTGCCAGCAGTGAGATTCGATCCACCACTGAAGCTTTCTTT
CASSEIRSTTEAFF
>TRBD2|TRBV5-4|TRBJ2-7|-
TGTGCCAGCAGCTTATCTAAAGGTAGCGGGGGGCAGGTCCACGAGCAGTACTTC
CASSLSKGSGGQVHEQYF
>-|TRBV2|TRBJ1-5|-
TGTGCCAGCAGTGAAGCGCTTGCGGGTGTACAGCCCCAGCATTTT
CASSEALAGVQPQHF
>-|TRBV7-2|TRBJ2-7|-
TGTGCCAGCAGCCCGGACCAGGAGGGCTACGAGCAGTACTTC
CASSPDQEGYEQYF
>-|TRBV7-8|TRBJ1-2|-
TGTGCCAGCAGCACACCGGGACGGGTTTTCTTC
CASSTPGRVFF
>TRBD1|TRBV7-2|TRBJ1-6|-
TGTGCCAGCAGCTTTAGGGGGCAGACCTATAATTCACCCCTCCACTTT
CASSFRGQTYNSPLHF
>-|TRBV28|TRBJ2-4|-
TGTGCCAGCAGTTTACGGCCAGGGGTTGCCAAAAACATTCAGTACTTC
CASSLRPGVAKNIQYF
>-|TRBV13|TRBJ1-2|-
TGTGCCAGCAGCTTACGAGGTTATGGCTACACCTTC
CASSLRGYGYTF
>-|TRBV9|TRBJ2-2|-
TGTGCCAGCGCCTCTAGCACCGGGGAGCTGTTTTTT
CASASSTGELFF
>-|TRBV28|TRBJ1-1|few
TGTGCCAGCACCAACCGGACAGAAGACACTGAAGCTTTCTTT
CASTNRTEDTEAFF
>TRBD2|TRBV11-3|TRBJ2-3|-
TGTGCCAGCAGCTTGCCACCGGGACTAGCGGGGGGGCAAGGCGGAGATACGCAGTATTTT
CASSLPPGLAGGQGGDTQYF